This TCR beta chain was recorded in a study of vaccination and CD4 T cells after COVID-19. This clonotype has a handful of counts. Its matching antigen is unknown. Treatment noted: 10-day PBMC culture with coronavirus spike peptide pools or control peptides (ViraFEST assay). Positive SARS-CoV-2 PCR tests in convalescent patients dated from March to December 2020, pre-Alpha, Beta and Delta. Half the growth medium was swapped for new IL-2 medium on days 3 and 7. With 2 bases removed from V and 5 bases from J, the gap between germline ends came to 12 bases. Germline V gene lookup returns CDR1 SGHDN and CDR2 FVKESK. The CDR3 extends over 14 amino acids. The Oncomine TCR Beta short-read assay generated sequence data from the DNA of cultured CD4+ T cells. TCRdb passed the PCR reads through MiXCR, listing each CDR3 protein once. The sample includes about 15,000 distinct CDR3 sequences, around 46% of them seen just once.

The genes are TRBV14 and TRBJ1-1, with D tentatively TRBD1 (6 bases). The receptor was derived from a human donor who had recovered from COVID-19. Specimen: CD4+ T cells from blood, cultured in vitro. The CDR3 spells CASSQSLRGTEAFF. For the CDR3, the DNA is TGTGCCAGCAGCCAAAGTCTCAGGGGTACTGAAGCTTTCTTT.